This T cell receptor beta chain was profiled in a study of T cells in Graves' hyperthyroidism and ophthalmopathy. Findings and limits, study-wide: Expanded thyroid clonotypes (above 0.001) were mostly also found in blood.

This CDR3 contains 12 residues. Trimming stripped 4 bases from V and 6 bases from J, with 6 bases between. The V gene's germline CDR1 is KGHSH and CDR2 LQKENI. This clonotype was seen many times. Its antigen is unidentified. RNA transcripts gave rise to amplified TCR beta CDR3 regions. An initial round of RT-PCR targeting the TCR CDR3 relied on the HTBI primer set. One entry per CDR3 protein results from TCRdb running MiXCR on the multiplex PCR reads. Among about half a million distinct CDR3 sequences listed, about 24% were seen once. V gene TRBV18 combines with J gene TRBJ2-2; no clear D gene. The specimen sequenced was blood. The TCR originated in a woman aged 25 to 45 with Graves' ophthalmopathy. Here the CDR3 DNA reads TGTGCCAGCTCACAGGGTTCCGGGGAGCTGTTTTTT. It is translated as CASSQGSGELFF.